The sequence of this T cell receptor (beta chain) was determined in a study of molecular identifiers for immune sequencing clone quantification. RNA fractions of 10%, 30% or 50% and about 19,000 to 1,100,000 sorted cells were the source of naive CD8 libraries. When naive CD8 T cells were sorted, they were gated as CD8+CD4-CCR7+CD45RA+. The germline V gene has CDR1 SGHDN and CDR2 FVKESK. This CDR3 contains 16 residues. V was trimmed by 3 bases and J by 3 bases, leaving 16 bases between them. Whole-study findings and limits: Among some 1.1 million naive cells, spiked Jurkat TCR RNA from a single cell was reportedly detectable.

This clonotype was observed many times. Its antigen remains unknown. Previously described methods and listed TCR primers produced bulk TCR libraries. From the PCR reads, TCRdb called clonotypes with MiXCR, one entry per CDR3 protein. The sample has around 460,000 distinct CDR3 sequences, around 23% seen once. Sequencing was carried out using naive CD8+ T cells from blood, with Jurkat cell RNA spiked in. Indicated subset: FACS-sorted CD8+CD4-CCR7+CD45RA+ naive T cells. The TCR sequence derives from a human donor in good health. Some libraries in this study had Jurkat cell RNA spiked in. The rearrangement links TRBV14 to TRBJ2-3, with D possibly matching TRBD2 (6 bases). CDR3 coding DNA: TGTGCCAGCAGCCAGGTGCGCACTGCGGGGACAGATACGCAGTATTTT. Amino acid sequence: CASSQVRTAGTDTQYF.